The rows below give T cell receptor beta chains drawn from one sample of a study of shared clonotypes between healthy human individuals. Method: immunoSEQ multiplex PCR; TCRdb's copy keeps in-frame clones and lacks some. The table has 90,000 to 130,000 clones, about 70% seen once. Sample: memory CD8+ T cells sorted from blood. These receptors originate from a woman aged 30 to 39 in good health. The CDR3 runs from the conserved cysteine through the conserved F or W. D genes are given only for firm matches. Where a row states a size, it is once, few, many or the class of an expanded clone; other rows omit it.

j_gene	v_gene	abundance	d_gene	CDR3nt	CDR3aa
TRBJ1-1	TRBV28	.	.	TGTGCCAGCAGTTTTAGAGTAAGTTTGAACACTGAAGCTTTCTTT	CASSFRVSLNTEAFF
TRBJ2-7	TRBV6-4	.	TRBD1	TGTGCCAGCAGTGCATCACCGGGACAGGGGACGGACGAGCAGTACTTC	CASSASPGQGTDEQYF
TRBJ2-2	TRBV6-4	few	.	TGTGCCAGCAGTGAACTAGCACGCACCGGGGAGCTGTTTTTT	CASSELARTGELFF
TRBJ1-1	TRBV6-5	.	.	TGTGCCAGCAGCCTCCGGGGGGGAGGCACCACTGAAGCTTTCTTT	CASSLRGGGTTEAFF
TRBJ2-7	TRBV27	.	.	TGTGCCAGCACCCGTCGGAGAGGGCACGAGCAGTACTTC	CASTRRRGHEQYF
TRBJ2-3	TRBV2	.	.	TGTGCCAGCAGTGGATGGAGGGTCGAGAGCACAGATACGCAGTATTTT	CASSGWRVESTDTQYF
TRBJ1-1	TRBV4-1	.	.	TGCGCCAGCAGCCCCAGGAGATCCGAGAACACTGAAGCTTTCTTT	CASSPRRSENTEAFF
TRBJ1-4	TRBV4-1	.	.	TGCGCCAGCAGCCGTACTACAGGTTATGTGGGTGAAAAACTGTTTTTT	CASSRTTGYVGEKLFF
TRBJ2-5	TRBV18	.	.	TGTGCCAGCTCACCACTTTCTAAGGAGACCCAGTACTTC	CASSPLSKETQYF
TRBJ2-1	TRBV27	.	.	TGTGCCAGCAACGGACACGGGCCCAATGAGCAGTTCTTC	CASNGHGPNEQFF
TRBJ2-7	TRBV2	.	TRBD2	TGTGCCAGCAGAAGACTAGCGGGGAACTCCTACGAGCAGTACTTC	CASRRLAGNSYEQYF
TRBJ2-5	TRBV29-1	.	TRBD2	TGCAGCGCTTGGACTAGCTCGGAGACCCAGTACTTC	CSAWTSSETQYF
TRBJ2-7	TRBV7-8	few	.	TGTGCCAGCAGCTTGCAGGCCGCCAGTGGAGGTTACGAGCAGTACTTC	CASSLQAASGGYEQYF
TRBJ2-6	TRBV2	once	.	TGTGCCAGCAGTCGGGATTTCTCTGGGGCCAACGTCCTGACTTTC	CASSRDFSGANVLTF
TRBJ1-1	TRBV9	.	.	TGTGCCAGCAGCGCCCAAATGAACACTGAAGCTTTCTTT	CASSAQMNTEAFF
TRBJ2-6	TRBV28	.	.	TGTGCCAGCAGTTTAAACTACCTACTAGTTCCCTCTGGGGCCAACGTCCTGACTTTC	CASSLNYLLVPSGANVLTF
TRBJ1-4	TRBV2	.	.	TGTGCCAGCAGTTGGGGTGATGCAACTAATGAAAAACTGTTTTTT	CASSWGDATNEKLFF
TRBJ2-3	TRBV25-1	.	.	TGTGCCAGCAGTGAATCCCCTAGCGAGACATCGGATACGCAGTATTTT	CASSESPSETSDTQYF
TRBJ2-6	TRBV5-5	many	.	TGTGCCAGCAGCCAAAACAGTCACGGGGAATCTGGGGCCAACGTCCTGACTTTC	CASSQNSHGESGANVLTF
TRBJ2-1	TRBV20-1	.	.	TGCAGTGCTATCGTAGCCTATGAGCAGTTCTTC	CSAIVAYEQFF
TRBJ2-6	TRBV25-1	.	.	TGTGCCAGCAGTGCCCTTCCACAGGGAGCTGGGGCCAACGTCCTGACTTTC	CASSALPQGAGANVLTF
TRBJ2-7	TRBV28	.	TRBD2	TGTGCCAGCAGTAACCTTCGGACTAGCGGGAGGACCACCTACGAGCAGTACTTC	CASSNLRTSGRTTYEQYF
TRBJ2-7	TRBV25-1	few	TRBD1	TGTGCCAGCAATGGACAGGGGGCCTACGAGCAGTACTTC	CASNGQGAYEQYF
TRBJ2-3	TRBV11-2	.	TRBD2	TGTGCCAGCAGCCCCCGGACTAGCGGGAGGGGAGATACGCAGTATTTT	CASSPRTSGRGDTQYF
TRBJ1-5	TRBV20-1	.	.	TGCAGTGCTAGAGATGGGTGGCCCCAGCATTTT	CSARDGWPQHF
TRBJ2-5	TRBV28	.	.	TGTGCCACGGGAAAGAGGCTCTCCGAGACCCAGTACTTC	CATGKRLSETQYF
TRBJ2-5	TRBV19	once	.	TGTGCCAGTAGTTCGGCCGCCCAAGAGACCCAGTACTTC	CASSSAAQETQYF
TRBJ2-1	TRBV7-9	.	.	TGTGCCAGCAGCCCCCGGGACTCACAGTTCTTC	CASSPRDSQFF
TRBJ2-5	TRBV7-9	many	.	TGTGCCAGCAGCCCCGACAGGACTATCCAAGAGACCCAGTACTTC	CASSPDRTIQETQYF
TRBJ1-1	TRBV28	.	.	TGTGCCAGCACCTTGGGATCTGAAGCTTTCTTT	CASTLGSEAFF
TRBJ2-1	TRBV27	.	.	TGTGCCAGCACCGCCTTGCTTCCGCCCAATGAGCAGTTCTTC	CASTALLPPNEQFF
TRBJ2-7	TRBV9	.	.	TGTGCCAGCAGCTTTGGGGGTGGAAGTGATGAGCAGTACTTC	CASSFGGGSDEQYF
TRBJ2-3	TRBV4-2	.	TRBD2	TGTGCCAGCAGCCTTCTAACTAGCGGTCAGGCAGATACGCAGTATTTT	CASSLLTSGQADTQYF
TRBJ2-5	TRBV28	.	TRBD2	TGTGCCAGCAGTTTGGAGGGAGGGAAGACCCAGTACTTC	CASSLEGGKTQYF
TRBJ2-3	TRBV6-4	.	TRBD2	TGTGCCAGCAGTGACTCGACTAGCGGTGACACAGATACGCAGTATTTT	CASSDSTSGDTDTQYF
TRBJ2-7	TRBV7-9	once	.	TGTGCCAGCAGCCCCCGAGGAACCTACGAGCAGTACTTC	CASSPRGTYEQYF
TRBJ2-7	TRBV11-2	few	.	TGTGCCAGCAGCTTAGGCCTCACTTACGAGCAGTACTTC	CASSLGLTYEQYF